The clone carrying this T cell receptor (beta chain) was observed a handful of times. Its antigen remains unidentified. This entry is derived from a study of blood T cells in healthy people across ages. Overall study findings and caveats: A strong correlation was found between TCR beta diversity and the percentage of naive T cells. No one knew whether donors had CMV, which possibly confounded expanded clonotype changes. Diversity was estimated from one million T cells, and these estimates were considered underestimates.

The CDR3 length is 15 residues. V was trimmed by 2 bases and J by 1 base, leaving 9 bases between them. The germline CDR1 and CDR2 sequences are SGHAT and FQNNGV. It was with a sample-barcoded 5' primer and a J-beta primer mix that a second PCR of about 6 to 12 cycles was run. TCRdb re-derived calls from the 5' RACE reads in MiXCR, one entry per CDR3 protein. The sample lists some 1 million distinct CDR3 sequences; around 43% were seen once. The sample comprised blood. This rearrangement joins TRBV11-2 to TRBJ2-1, with D maybe TRBD1 (5 bases). The sequence was obtained from a woman in her fifties or sixties in good health. The CDR3 nucleotides are TGTGCCAGCAGCTTACTGACAGCTTCCTACAATGAGCAGTTCTTC. Its translation: CASSLLTASYNEQFF.